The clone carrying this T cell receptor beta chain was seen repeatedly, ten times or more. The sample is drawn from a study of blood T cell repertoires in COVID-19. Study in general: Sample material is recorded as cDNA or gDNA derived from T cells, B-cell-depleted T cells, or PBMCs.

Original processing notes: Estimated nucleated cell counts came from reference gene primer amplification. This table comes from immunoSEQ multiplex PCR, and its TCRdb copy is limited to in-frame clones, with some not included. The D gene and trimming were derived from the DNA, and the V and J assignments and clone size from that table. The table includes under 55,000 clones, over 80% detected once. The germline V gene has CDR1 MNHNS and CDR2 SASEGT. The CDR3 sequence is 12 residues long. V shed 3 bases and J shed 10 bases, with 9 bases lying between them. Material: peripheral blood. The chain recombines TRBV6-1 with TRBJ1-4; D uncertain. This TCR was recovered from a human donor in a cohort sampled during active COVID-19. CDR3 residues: CASSDPWRKLFF. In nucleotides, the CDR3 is TGTGCCAGCAGTGACCCGTGGAGAAAACTGTTTTTT.